Below, 30 T cell receptor beta chains from the same sample are listed, as sequenced in a study of early stage breast cancer tumors. The assay was immunoSEQ multiplex PCR, and TCRdb's table has in-frame clones only and misses some. The sample lists 45,000 to 50,000 clones; 83% were seen once. Sequencing input: blood. The receptors were sampled from a person aged 45 to 60 with breast cancer.

The V and J genes are TRBV7-9 and TRBJ2-1; 7 positions agree with TRBD2. Germline CDR1 reads SEHNR; CDR2 reads FQNEAQ (reference sequence). This CDR3 is built from 12 residues. The trim removed 8 bases at V and 4 bases at J, leaving 2 bases unmatched. As DNA, the CDR3 is TGTGCCAGCGGGGGGGTATACAATGAGCAGTTCTTC. Encoded protein: CASGGVYNEQFF.

The DNA for the CDR3 is TGTGCCAGCAGCTTAGACAGGGATGATGAGCAGTTCTTC. Its translation is CASSLDRDDEQFF. This rearrangement joins TRBV7-2 to TRBJ2-1; tentative D call: TRBD1 (6 bases). CDR3 length: 13 residues. Germline V gene data show CDR1 as SGHTA and CDR2 as FQGNSA. Trimming removed 1 base at V and 8 bases at J, with 9 bases between.

The chain recombines TRBV28 with TRBJ1-5; TRBD1 might be the D (5 bases). CDR1 MDHEN and CDR2 SYDVKM come from the germline V gene. The CDR3 covers 15 residues. V was shortened by 6 bases and J by 2 bases, with 14 bases between the two germline ends. The CDR3 sequence is CASRQGTGGNQPQHF. The CDR3 DNA sequence: TGTGCCAGCAGACAAGGGACCGGGGGCAATCAGCCCCAGCATTTT.

The chain has TRBV19 and TRBJ2-1, with TRBD2 identical over 13 bases. CDR3 length: 18 residues. Germline V gene lookup returns CDR1 LNHDA and CDR2 SQIVND (reference sequence). The V segment lost 3 bases and the J segment 5 bases; nucleotides outside the gene matches: 10. CDR3 sequence (DNA): TGTGCCAGTAGTATGTTAGCGACTAGCGGGAGGACGGACAATGAGCAGTTCTTC. Amino acids: CASSMLATSGRTDNEQFF. Looking up the rest from reference TRBV19 and TRBJ2-1 gives the full variable domain: DGGITQSPKYLFRKEGQNVTLSCEQNLNHDAMYWYRQDPGQGLRLIYYSQIVNDFQKGDIAEGYSVSREKKESFPLTVTSAQKNPTAFYLCASSMLATSGRTDNEQFFGPGTRLTVL.

The chain has TRBV30 and TRBJ2-3; TRBD2 is a possible D gene (6 bases). Germline V lookup: CDR1 GTSNPN, CDR2 SVGIG (reference sequence). Between the trimmed V and J ends, which lost 5 bases and 4 bases, there was a span of 19 bases. This CDR3 region has 15 residues. The CDR3: CAWCPRDSPPDTQYF. Here the CDR3 DNA reads TGTGCCTGGTGCCCCCGGGACTCCCCCCCAGATACGCAGTATTTT.

The V and J genes are TRBV11-2 and TRBJ2-3; possibly TRBD2 for D (5 bases). Trimming stripped 5 bases from V and 9 bases from J, with 18 bases between. This CDR3 contains 14 residues. The germline V gene has CDR1 SGHAT and CDR2 FQNNGV. The CDR3 DNA reads as TGTGCCAGCAGCCCCCTTATGGTGGTAGCGACGCAGTATTTT. This translates into CASSPLMVVATQYF.

The chain is built from TRBV5-4 and TRBJ1-2; 8 bases line up with TRBD1. CDR3 length equals 17 residues. J gave up 0 bases and V 4 bases, and 11 bases lay outside the gene matches. The germline V gene has CDR1 SGHNT and CDR2 YYREEE (reference sequence). CDR3 DNA: TGTGCCAGCAGCCTCGGACAGGGCTTAACCTCTAACTATGGCTACACCTTC. It encodes CASSLGQGLTSNYGYTF.

CDR3 region: CASSAGLVYNEQFF. Here the CDR3 DNA reads TGTGCCAGCAGCGCAGGACTAGTGTACAATGAGCAGTTCTTC. V is TRBV9 and J is TRBJ2-1; 7 nucleotides line up with TRBD2. Per germline, CDR1 SGDLS and CDR2 YYNGEE. The CDR3 is made up of 14 amino acids. The V gene end was trimmed by 3 bases and the J gene end by 4 bases; junction bases not matched to a gene: 4.

The rearrangement joins TRBV10-3 to TRBJ2-7; possible D gene TRBD1, 6 bases. This CDR3 comprises 13 residues. Germline values: CDR1 ENHRY, CDR2 SYGVKD. The V end was cut by 5 bases, the J end by 3 bases, with 11 bases between. The CDR3 nucleotides are TGTGCCATCAGTCCCGGGACAAGCTACGAGCAGTACTTC. Encoded protein: CAISPGTSYEQYF.

The chain recombines TRBV5-1 with TRBJ2-3, with D uncertain. Germline V gene sequence: CDR1 SGHRS, CDR2 YFSETQ. This CDR3 has 13 residues. Trimming pared 1 base from V and 6 bases from J, leaving 9 bases between. CDR3 coding DNA: TGCGCCAGCAGCTTGTCCCCCACGGATACGCAGTATTTT. It is translated as CASSLSPTDTQYF.

The rearrangement joins TRBV7-9 to TRBJ2-1; 8 positions match TRBD2. The V gene end was trimmed by 5 bases and the J gene end by 4 bases; junction bases not matched to a gene: 13. The CDR3 sequence is 17 residues long. Germline assignment: CDR1 SEHNR and CDR2 FQNEAQ (reference sequence). The CDR3 is CASSPLWSGRRYNEQFF. CDR3 DNA: TGTGCCAGCAGCCCTCTTTGGAGCGGGAGAAGGTACAATGAGCAGTTCTTC.

This rearrangement joins TRBV6-5 to TRBJ2-3; 11 bases are shared with TRBD2. Per the germline V gene, CDR1 is MNHEY and CDR2 is SVGAGI. This CDR3 region has 15 residues. The trim removed 4 bases at V and 4 bases at J, leaving 4 bases unmatched. Here the CDR3 reads CASSWTSGWADTQYF. The CDR3 DNA follows: TGTGCCAGCAGTTGGACTAGCGGGTGGGCAGATACGCAGTATTTT.

This chain uses TRBV5-1 with TRBJ2-7; 7 positions match TRBD1. Unmatched junction bases numbered 2, after V lost 0 bases and J lost 2 bases. The germline CDR1 and CDR2 sequences are SGHRS and YFSETQ. The CDR3 spans 14 residues. CDR3 sequence reads: CASSLVGTAYEQYF. The CDR3 nucleotides read TGCGCCAGCAGCTTGGTGGGGACAGCCTACGAGCAGTACTTC. Combining the CDR3 with reference TRBV5-1 and TRBJ2-7 gives the whole variable domain KAGVTQTPRYLIKTRGQQVTLSCSPISGHRSVSWYQQTPGQGLQFLFEYFSETQRNKGNFPGRFSGRQFSNSRSEMNVSTLELGDSALYLCASSLVGTAYEQYFGPGTRLTVT.

This clone turned up a few times. The rearrangement uses TRBV30 and TRBJ1-6; D is unclear. Germline V gives CDR1 GTSNPN, CDR2 SVGIG (reference sequence). The CDR3 runs to 12 residues. V was cut by 8 bases and J by 6 bases, with 11 bases left in between. This chain's CDR3 is CASGRANSPLHF. The CDR3 nucleotides read TGTGCCAGTGGACGGGCTAATTCACCCCTCCACTTT. Combining the CDR3 with reference TRBV30 and TRBJ1-6 gives the whole variable domain SQTIHQWPATLVQPVGSPLSLECTVEGTSNPNLYWYRQAAGRGLQLLFYSVGIGQISSEVPQNLSASRPQDRQFILSSKKLLLSDSGFYLCASGRANSPLHFGNGTRLTVT.

CDR3 sequence reads: CASSLSGLPWANVLTF. The CDR3 DNA sequence: TGTGCCAGCAGTTTATCTGGGCTCCCCTGGGCCAACGTCCTGACTTTC. V gene TRBV27 combines with J gene TRBJ2-6; D is ambiguous. The CDR3 contains 16 residues. V was clipped by 0 bases and J by 5 bases, with 11 bases between them. The germline gives CDR1 MNHEY, CDR2 SMNVEV (reference sequence). The full variable domain, rest sourced from reference TRBV27 and TRBJ2-6, is EAQVTQNPRYLITVTGKKLTVTCSQNMNHEYMSWYRQDPGLGLRQIYYSMNVEVTDKGDVPEGYKVSRKEKRNFPLILESPSPNQTSLYFCASSLSGLPWANVLTFGAGSRLTVL.

The chain is built from TRBV19 and TRBJ2-2; D is possibly TRBD2 (6 bases). CDR3 length: 14 amino acids. V gave up 5 bases and J gave up 3 bases, with 10 bases separating them. The germline V gene encodes CDR1 LNHDA and CDR2 SQIVND (reference sequence). In DNA, the CDR3 is TGTGCCAGTAGTCTCGGGAGTTACACCGGGGAGCTGTTTTTT. This encodes CASSLGSYTGELFF.

The V and J genes are TRBV7-6 and TRBJ2-1; D gene unclear. Trimming stripped 0 bases from V and 4 bases from J, with 10 bases between. Per the germline V gene, CDR1 is SGHVS and CDR2 is FNYEAQ. CDR3 length: 15 residues. The CDR3 loop reads CASSLARTLYNEQFF. CDR3 nucleotides: TGTGCCAGCAGCTTAGCGAGGACCTTATACAATGAGCAGTTCTTC.

This clone showed up just a few times. The rearrangement uses TRBV2 and TRBJ1-5; 7 nucleotides line up with TRBD1. Per germline, CDR1 SNHLY and CDR2 FYNNEI. This CDR3 is built from 14 residues. J lost 1 base, V lost 7 bases, and 4 bases had no gene match. CDR3 amino acids: CASKQGLSNQPQHF. The DNA of the CDR3 is TGTGCCAGCAAACAGGGGTTGAGCAATCAGCCCCAGCATTTT.

The chain has TRBV19 and TRBJ2-5; 7 positions match TRBD1. The CDR3 runs to 14 residues. Per germline, CDR1 LNHDA and CDR2 SQIVND (reference sequence). The V gene end was trimmed by 4 bases and the J gene end by 2 bases; junction bases not matched to a gene: 4. The CDR3 DNA reads TGTGCCAGTAGTAAACAGGGGTGGCAAGAGACCCAGTACTTC. Its protein product is CASSKQGWQETQYF.

This chain uses TRBV20-1 with TRBJ1-1, with unresolved D. The CDR3 covers 11 residues. Germline V gives CDR1 DFQATT, CDR2 SNEGSKA (reference sequence). Trimming shortened V by 5 bases and J by 1 base, and 5 bases separated the two germline ends. The CDR3: CSAPANTEAFF. The CDR3 DNA follows: TGCAGTGCTCCCGCGAACACTGAAGCTTTCTTT.

The chain uses TRBV6-5 and TRBJ2-7; 9 bases are shared with TRBD1. Germline V lookup: CDR1 MNHEY, CDR2 SVGAGI. The V segment lost 1 base and the J segment 6 bases; nucleotides outside the gene matches: 4. The CDR3 loop spans 14 amino acids. The CDR3 nucleotides read TGTGCCAGCAGTTACTGGGACAGGGCATCCGAGCAGTACTTC. This encodes CASSYWDRASEQYF.

V and J are TRBV7-2 and TRBJ1-2, with D perhaps matching TRBD1 (5 bases). The CDR3 is 15 residues long. V lost 2 bases and J lost 6, with 16 bases in between. Germline V gene lookup returns CDR1 SGHTA and CDR2 FQGNSA. CDR3 amino acids: CASSLNPAGFDGYTF. CDR3 sequence (DNA): TGTGCCAGCAGCTTAAACCCGGCAGGGTTCGATGGCTACACCTTC.

The chain couples TRBV2 to TRBJ2-7; D not resolved. The CDR3 has 14 residues. CDR1 is SNHLY and CDR2 is FYNNEI in the germline V gene. V lost 6 bases, J lost 0 bases, and 12 bases lay in between. The CDR3 DNA sequence: TGTGCCAGCAGGCTGACCTTGAGCTCCTACGAGCAGTACTTC. Its protein product is CASRLTLSSYEQYF.

This chain links TRBV10-1 with TRBJ2-7; TRBD1 aligns across 9 bases. The CDR3 covers 14 residues. Germline V CDR1 and CDR2: WNHNN, SYGVQD (reference sequence). Trimming at V came to 6 bases and at J to 3 bases, leaving 6 bases not matched to a gene. DNA of the CDR3: TGCGCCAGCAGCAAACAGACAGGGGGCTACGAGCAGTACTTC. Translating gives CASSKQTGGYEQYF.

The V gene is TRBV6-6, the J gene TRBJ1-3, with TRBD1 as a possible D gene (5 bases). This CDR3 comprises 13 residues. V was clipped by 11 bases and J by 4 bases, with 15 bases between them. Germline V lookup: CDR1 MNHNY, CDR2 SVGAGI (reference sequence). In DNA form, the CDR3 reads TGTGCCGCCCATTCCACAGGAGGAAACACCATATATTTT. Translated, it gives CAAHSTGGNTIYF.

The chain carries TRBV5-8 and TRBJ2-2; 8 bases are shared with TRBD1. CDR1 and CDR2 from the germline V gene are SGHTS and YDEGEE. Trimming removed 6 bases from V and 4 bases from J; junction bases left unmatched: 8. The CDR3 extends over 15 amino acids. The CDR3 loop reads CASIAVQGATGELFF. The DNA for the CDR3 is TGTGCCAGCATCGCGGTGCAGGGGGCCACCGGGGAGCTGTTTTTT.

V usage is TRBV7-8 and J usage is TRBJ2-7, with D tentatively TRBD1 (6 bases). The V end lost 1 base, the J end lost 4 bases, and 11 bases lay between the germline ends. The CDR3 length is 14 residues. The germline gives CDR1 SGHVS, CDR2 FQNEAQ. The CDR3 DNA sequence: TGTGCCAGCAGCTTAGGGACAGTCCGGTACGAGCAGTACTTC. Translated: CASSLGTVRYEQYF.

The chain links TRBV19 to TRBJ1-4; 8 bases are shared with TRBD1. The germline gives CDR1 LNHDA, CDR2 SQIVND (reference sequence). This CDR3 has 16 amino acids. V gave up 5 bases and J gave up 0 bases; unmatched junction bases: 5. The CDR3 sequence is CASSGPGGATNEKLFF. The CDR3 DNA follows: TGTGCCAGTAGTGGACCAGGGGGCGCAACTAATGAAAAACTGTTTTTT.

The V gene is TRBV5-8, the J gene TRBJ1-5, with D possibly matching TRBD1 (6 bases). The germline gives CDR1 SGHTS, CDR2 YDEGEE. V lost 5 bases and J 6 bases, leaving 12 bases between the germline ends. CDR3 length: 13 residues. CDR3 sequence: CASSRGAGQPQHF. The CDR3, as DNA: TGTGCCAGCAGTCGGGGGGCGGGTCAGCCCCAGCATTTT. The full variable domain, completed using reference TRBV5-8 and TRBJ1-5, is EAGVTQSPTHLIKTRGQQATLRCSPISGHTSVYWYQQALGLGLQFLLWYDEGEERNRGNFPPRFSGRQFPNYSSELNVNALELEDSALYLCASSRGAGQPQHFGDGTRLSIL.

The gene calls are TRBV15 and TRBJ1-1, with D possibly being TRBD1 (5 bases). The V end was cut by 8 bases, the J end by 3 bases, with 19 bases between. Looked up from germline, CDR1 is LNHNV and CDR2 is YYDKDF (reference sequence). This CDR3 is 15 amino acids long. The CDR3 bases are TGTGCCACCCCGGGAAGGCAGGGAGTGGACACTGAAGCTTTCTTT. It specifies CATPGRQGVDTEAFF.